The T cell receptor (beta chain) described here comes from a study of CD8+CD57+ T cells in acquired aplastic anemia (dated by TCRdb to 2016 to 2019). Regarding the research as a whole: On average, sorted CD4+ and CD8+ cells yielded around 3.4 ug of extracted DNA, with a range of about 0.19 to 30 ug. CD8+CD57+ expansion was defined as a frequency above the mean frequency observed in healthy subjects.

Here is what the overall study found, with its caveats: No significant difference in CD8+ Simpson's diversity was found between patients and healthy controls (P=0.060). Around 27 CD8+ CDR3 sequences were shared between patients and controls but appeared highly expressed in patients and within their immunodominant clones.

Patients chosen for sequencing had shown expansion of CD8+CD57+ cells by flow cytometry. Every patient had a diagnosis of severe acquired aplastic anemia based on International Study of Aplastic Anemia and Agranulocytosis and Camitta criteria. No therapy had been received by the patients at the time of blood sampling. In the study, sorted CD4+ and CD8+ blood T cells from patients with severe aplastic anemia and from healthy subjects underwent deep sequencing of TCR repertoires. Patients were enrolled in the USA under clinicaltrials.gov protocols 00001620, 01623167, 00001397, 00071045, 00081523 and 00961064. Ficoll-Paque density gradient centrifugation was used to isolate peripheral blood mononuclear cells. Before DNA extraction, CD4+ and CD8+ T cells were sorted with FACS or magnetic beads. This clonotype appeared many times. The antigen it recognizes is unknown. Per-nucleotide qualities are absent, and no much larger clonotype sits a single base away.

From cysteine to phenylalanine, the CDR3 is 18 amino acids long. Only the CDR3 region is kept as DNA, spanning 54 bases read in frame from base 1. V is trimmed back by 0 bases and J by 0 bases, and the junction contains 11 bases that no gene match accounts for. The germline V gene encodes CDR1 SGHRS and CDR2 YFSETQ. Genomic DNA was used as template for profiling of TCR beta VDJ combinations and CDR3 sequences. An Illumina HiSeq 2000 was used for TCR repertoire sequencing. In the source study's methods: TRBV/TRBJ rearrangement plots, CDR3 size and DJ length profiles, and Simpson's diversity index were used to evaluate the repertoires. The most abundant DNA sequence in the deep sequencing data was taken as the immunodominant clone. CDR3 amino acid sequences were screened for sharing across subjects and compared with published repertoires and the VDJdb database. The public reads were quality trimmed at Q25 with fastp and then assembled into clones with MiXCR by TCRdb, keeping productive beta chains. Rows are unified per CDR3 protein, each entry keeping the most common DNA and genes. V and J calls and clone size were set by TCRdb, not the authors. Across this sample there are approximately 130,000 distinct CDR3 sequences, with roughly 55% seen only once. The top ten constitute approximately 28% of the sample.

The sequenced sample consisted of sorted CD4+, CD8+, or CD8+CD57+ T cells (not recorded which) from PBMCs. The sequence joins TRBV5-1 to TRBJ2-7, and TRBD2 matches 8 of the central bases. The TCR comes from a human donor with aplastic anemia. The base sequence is TGCGCCAGCAGCTTGGAGTCGGGAGGGCGCTTGGGCTCCTACGAGCAGTACTTC. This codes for CASSLESGGRLGSYEQYF.